This TCR beta chain was observed in a study of T-cell memory formation after mild COVID-19. MiXCR, run by TCRdb on the 5' RACE reads, gives a single entry per CDR3 protein. The sample has roughly 600,000 distinct CDR3 sequences; under 20% are singletons. V shed 6 bases and J 6 bases; nucleotides not matched to a gene: 10. The CDR3 loop spans 14 amino acids. Germline CDR1 and CDR2: ENHRY and SYGVKD. The genes are TRBV10-3 and TRBJ2-7, with 8 bases lining up with TRBD2. The clonotype originates from an adult woman who had mild COVID-19 (a few samples of this study predate the infection). Cell type and time point are not known. Material: PBMCs or a T cell subset sorted from them (not recorded which). This chain's CDR3 is CAIRESGSTGEQYF. CDR3 nucleotide sequence: TGTGCCATCAGGGAGAGCGGGAGCACTGGCGAGCAGTACTTC.